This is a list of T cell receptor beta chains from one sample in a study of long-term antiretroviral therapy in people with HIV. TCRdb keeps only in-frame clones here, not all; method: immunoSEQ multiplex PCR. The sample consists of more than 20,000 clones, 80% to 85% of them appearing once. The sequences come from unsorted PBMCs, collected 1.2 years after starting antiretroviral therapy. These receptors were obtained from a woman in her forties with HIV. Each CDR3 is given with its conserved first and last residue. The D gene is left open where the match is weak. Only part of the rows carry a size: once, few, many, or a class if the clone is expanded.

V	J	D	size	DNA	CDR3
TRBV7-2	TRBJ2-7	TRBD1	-	TGTGCCAGCAGCTTATCTCCGGGACAGGGCTACGAGCAGTACTTC	CASSLSPGQGYEQYF
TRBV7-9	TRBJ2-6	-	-	TGTGCCAGCAGCGTGGGGTCGGCAAGCTCTGGGGCCAACGTCCTGACTTTC	CASSVGSASSGANVLTF
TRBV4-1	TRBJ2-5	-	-	TGCGCCAGCTCAAACTCCCTTTACAGGGTTCAAGAGACCCAGTACTTC	CASSNSLYRVQETQYF
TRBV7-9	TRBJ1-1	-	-	TGTGCCAGCAGCTCCTATGGCGGGGCAATGAACACTGAAGCTTTCTTT	CASSSYGGAMNTEAFF
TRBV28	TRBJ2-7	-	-	TGTGCCAGCATGGGCGGGGACACTGCCCAGTGGGAGCAGTACTTC	CASMGGDTAQWEQYF
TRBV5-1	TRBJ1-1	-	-	TGCGCCAGCAGCTTGGAGGCCGGGGGATTCAAAGCTTTCTTT	CASSLEAGGFKAFF
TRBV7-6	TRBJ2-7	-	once	TGTGCCAGCAGCCAATCCGCAGGGAGTGGGTCCTACGAGCAGTACTTC	CASSQSAGSGSYEQYF
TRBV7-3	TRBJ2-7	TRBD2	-	TGTGCCAGCAGCTTAAGTCCGGGGGGCGAGCAGTACTTC	CASSLSPGGEQYF
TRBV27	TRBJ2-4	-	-	TGTGCCAGCCGTCAGGGCTCTATAGCCAAAAACATTCAGTACTTC	CASRQGSIAKNIQYF
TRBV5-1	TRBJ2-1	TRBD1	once	TGCGCCAGCAGCTTGGGACAGGGGGCTAATGAGCAGTTCTTC	CASSLGQGANEQFF
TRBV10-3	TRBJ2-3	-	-	TGTGCCATCAGTGAGTCAGACAGCTTCACAGATACGCAGTATTTT	CAISESDSFTDTQYF
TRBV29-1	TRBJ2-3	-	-	TGCAGCGTTGAAGCTGGAAGCGGGTCAGATACGCAGTATTTT	CSVEAGSGSDTQYF
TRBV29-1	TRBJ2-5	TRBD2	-	TGCAGGGGGGGGGAGCGGGACCAAGAGACCCAGTACTTC	CRGGERDQETQYF
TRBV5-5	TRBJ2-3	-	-	TGTGCCAGCAGCTTGGAAGTGTATACGCAGTATTTT	CASSLEVYTQYF
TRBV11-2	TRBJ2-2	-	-	TGTGCCAGCAGCCCAGGGATGGGAGGGGAGCTGTTTTTT	CASSPGMGGELFF
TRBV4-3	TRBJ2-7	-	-	TGCGCCAGCAGCCTGAGTGCGGGTCGGCAGGGTCTTAGCTACGAGCAGTACTTC	CASSLSAGRQGLSYEQYF
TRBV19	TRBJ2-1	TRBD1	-	TGTGCCAGTAGGAGGGACAGGGGAAACAATGAGCAGTTCTTC	CASRRDRGNNEQFF
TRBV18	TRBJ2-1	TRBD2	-	TGTGCCAGCTCACCACGGGCGGGAGCGGGCGATGAGCAGTTCTTC	CASSPRAGAGDEQFF
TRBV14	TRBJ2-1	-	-	TGTGCCAGCAGCCAGACCCTACGCTACTACAATGAGCAGTTCTTC	CASSQTLRYYNEQFF